This T cell receptor beta chain was captured by sequencing in a study of T cells after yellow fever vaccination. Study context: For low cell numbers, libraries were made with SMART-Seq v4 Ultra Low Input.

This clonotype was seen a handful of times. The V and J ends lost 0 bases and 5 bases respectively, with 8 bases between them. CDR3 size: 13 residues. From germline, CDR1 is SGDLS and CDR2 YYNGEE. TCRdb recomputed calls from the 5' RACE reads with MiXCR, one row per CDR3 protein. The table lists around 600,000 distinct CDR3 sequences, about 12% of them singletons, with 15% in the top ten. The sequences come from PBMCs, collected on the day of the yellow fever booster vaccination. The receptor comes from a man aged 25 to 40 who received the YFV17D yellow fever vaccine. J is TRBJ2-5 and V is TRBV9, with no clear D. CDR3 in amino acids: CASSVDLVETQYF. The DNA of the CDR3 is TGTGCCAGCAGCGTAGACCTCGTGGAGACCCAGTACTTC.